This T cell receptor beta chain is drawn from a study of blood T cell repertoires in COVID-19. The data were produced by immunoSEQ multiplex PCR, yet TCRdb's version contains in-frame clones alone and is incomplete. The repertoire holds some 400,000 clones, with roughly nine tenths as singletons. Input material: PBMCs or T cells enriched from blood (not recorded which). The clonotype was recovered from a woman aged 35 to 49 who had been exposed to COVID-19.

The CDR3 is CASSVGARGAVGELFF. The CDR3 DNA follows: TGTGCCAGCAGCGTAGGGGCCCGGGGGGCCGTCGGGGAGCTGTTTTTT. The chain carries TRBV9 and TRBJ2-2, with D perhaps TRBD2 (7 bases). Germline values: CDR1 SGDLS, CDR2 YYNGEE. The CDR3 consists of 16 residues. V shed 0 bases and J shed 7 bases, with 16 bases lying between them. The variable domain in full, with the rest retrieved from reference TRBV9 and TRBJ2-2, is DSGVTQTPKHLITATGQRVTLRCSPRSGDLSVYWYQQSLDQGLQFLIQYYNGEERAKGNILERFSAQQFPDLHSELNLSSLELGDSALYFCASSVGARGAVGELFFGEGSRLTVL.